Below, 22 T cell receptor beta chains from the same sample are listed, as sequenced in a study of monozygotic twins with inflammatory bowel disease. TCRdb reanalyzed the 5' RACE reads, giving one entry per CDR3 protein sequence and no DNA. The sample totals approximately 380,000 distinct CDR3 sequences. What was sequenced was blood. Receptors were obtained from a human donor with ulcerative colitis or Crohn's disease, or a healthy co-twin of an affected twin (not recorded which).

The genes are TRBV6-5 and TRBJ1-1; absent DNA, TCRdb's TRBD1 call cannot be checked. CDR3 length: 13 amino acids. Germline CDR1 reads MNHEY; CDR2 reads SVGAGI. The CDR3 sequence is CANTAGSWTEAFF.

The V and J genes are TRBV19 and TRBJ2-3; with no DNA, the TCRdb D assignment of TRBD1 cannot be verified. Per germline, CDR1 LNHDA and CDR2 SQIVND (reference sequence). The CDR3 runs to 13 residues. The CDR3 here is CASNTAGTDTQYF.

The chain is built from TRBV29-1 and TRBJ2-2; TCRdb gives TRBD1 as the D gene, but with no DNA this cannot be confirmed. The CDR3 extends over 14 amino acids. Germline V gives CDR1 SQVTM, CDR2 ANQGSEA. The CDR3 loop is CSGGDLGISGELFF.

The chain is built from TRBV7-7 and TRBJ2-5; without DNA, the TCRdb call of TRBD1 cannot be checked. CDR1 is SSHAT and CDR2 is FNYEAQ in the germline V gene (reference sequence). The CDR3 consists of 12 residues. The CDR3 protein is CASSLAGGPQYF.

The chain is built from TRBV6-5 and TRBJ2-3. The V gene's germline CDR1 is MNHEY and CDR2 SVGAGI. CDR3 length: 15 residues. CDR3 protein: CASSYSKTYTDTQYF.

The chain is built from TRBV12-3 or TRBV12-4 and TRBJ1-1. The CDR3 loop spans 13 amino acids. CDR3 region: CASSLALLPEAFF.

The V gene is TRBV5-1, the J gene TRBJ1-1. CDR1 and CDR2 from the germline V gene are SGHRS and YFSETQ. The CDR3 consists of 14 residues. CDR3: CASSLSPSNTEAFF. The entire variable domain, with the rest obtained from reference TRBV5-1 and TRBJ1-1, is as follows: KAGVTQTPRYLIKTRGQQVTLSCSPISGHRSVSWYQQTPGQGLQFLFEYFSETQRNKGNFPGRFSGRQFSNSRSEMNVSTLELGDSALYLCASSLSPSNTEAFFGQGTRLTVV.

V is TRBV4-2 and J is TRBJ2-3; TCRdb picks TRBD2, but there is no DNA to check that call. The CDR3 covers 16 residues. CDR1 is LGHNA, CDR2 YNFKEQ, per germline. The CDR3 protein is CASSQDRGEGTDTQYF.

CDR3 amino acids: CASSTEGQLMFF. J is TRBJ1-4 and V is TRBV11-2; as DNA is missing, the TRBD1 call by TCRdb cannot be tested. The germline V gene has CDR1 SGHAT and CDR2 FQNNGV. This CDR3 has 12 residues.

The chain recombines TRBV11-1 with TRBJ2-2; TCRdb's assignment of TRBD1 cannot be checked, as there is no DNA. The CDR3 spans 19 residues. CDR1 and CDR2 (germline): SGHAT, FQDESV (reference sequence). CDR3 sequence: CASRPPPGQPEDYTGELFF.

The chain carries TRBV20-1 and TRBJ2-7; TCRdb calls TRBD2, which cannot be checked without DNA. This CDR3 has 15 amino acids. In germline, CDR1 is DFQATT, CDR2 SNEGSKA (reference sequence). The CDR3 sequence is CSARGRRNYSYEQYF.

The J gene is TRBJ1-1, the V gene TRBV5-6; the D gene TCRdb calls, TRBD1, cannot be checked with no DNA. Per germline, CDR1 SGHDT and CDR2 YYEEEE. The CDR3 is 14 residues long. The CDR3 region is CASSPYRQGTEAFF.

The chain uses TRBV7-2 and TRBJ2-7. From germline, CDR1 is SGHTA and CDR2 FQGNSA. The CDR3 sequence is 13 residues long. The CDR3 sequence: CASSLEVPYEQYF.

This chain links TRBV5-1 with TRBJ2-7; TCRdb indicates TRBD1, and absent DNA this call remains unverified. CDR1 SGHRS and CDR2 YFSETQ come from the germline V gene. The CDR3 contains 14 residues. CDR3 protein: CASSLAGRSYEQYF.

This chain links TRBV27 with TRBJ2-3; TCRdb returns TRBD1, unconfirmable since there is no DNA. The CDR3 has 20 residues. The V gene's germline CDR1 is MNHEY and CDR2 SMNVEV (reference sequence). CDR3 sequence: CASTFRGTPPERGGTDTQYF.

The gene calls are TRBV5-1 and TRBJ2-7; TCRdb names TRBD1, which stays unverified in the absence of DNA. CDR3 length: 15 amino acids. From germline, CDR1 is SGHRS and CDR2 YFSETQ. The CDR3 sequence: CASSLETGGSYEQYF.

The rearrangement links TRBV9 to TRBJ1-1; TCRdb selects TRBD1, and the lack of DNA leaves this call unchecked. CDR3 length: 17 residues. Per the germline V gene, CDR1 is SGDLS and CDR2 is YYNGEE. The CDR3 region is CASSVGIWGQENTEAFF. The full variable domain, its missing parts supplied by reference TRBV9 and TRBJ1-1, is DSGVTQTPKHLITATGQRVTLRCSPRSGDLSVYWYQQSLDQGLQFLIQYYNGEERAKGNILERFSAQQFPDLHSELNLSSLELGDSALYFCASSVGIWGQENTEAFFGQGTRLTVV.

The chain is built from TRBV7-9 and TRBJ1-5; TCRdb reports TRBD1, a call that lacks DNA to check it against. Germline-derived CDR1 and CDR2 are SEHNR and FQNEAQ (reference sequence). This CDR3 spans 13 amino acids. The CDR3 loop is CASSPGTDQPQHF.

The genes are TRBV6-2 or TRBV6-3 and TRBJ2-1; no DNA is available, so the TRBD2 call from TCRdb remains unchecked. CDR3 length equals 16 residues. Germline CDR1 reads MNHEY; CDR2 reads SVGEGT. CDR3 sequence reads: CASSRLAGTSYNEQFF.

This sequence joins TRBV15 and TRBJ2-2; TCRdb picks TRBD2, but there is no DNA to check that call. The germline CDR1 and CDR2 sequences are LNHNV and YYDKDF (reference sequence). CDR3 size: 15 residues. The CDR3 sequence is CATSRILSGAGELFF. Using reference TRBV15 and TRBJ2-2 for the parts outside the CDR3, the full variable domain is DAMVIQNPRYQVTQFGKPVTLSCSQTLNHNVMYWYQQKSSQAPKLLFHYYDKDFNNEADTPDNFQSRRPNTSFCFLDIRSPGLGDTAMYLCATSRILSGAGELFFGEGSRLTVL.

V and J are TRBV7-3 and TRBJ1-1; TCRdb proposes TRBD1, but this gene call is untestable without DNA. The CDR3 covers 14 residues. Looked up from germline, CDR1 is SGHTA and CDR2 is FQGTGA. The CDR3 spells CASSEHQGTTEAFF.

This sequence joins TRBV7-9 and TRBJ2-3; TCRdb proposes TRBD1, but this gene call is untestable without DNA. This CDR3 contains 14 residues. In germline, CDR1 is SEHNR, CDR2 FQNEAQ (reference sequence). CDR3: CASSATGSTDTQYF.